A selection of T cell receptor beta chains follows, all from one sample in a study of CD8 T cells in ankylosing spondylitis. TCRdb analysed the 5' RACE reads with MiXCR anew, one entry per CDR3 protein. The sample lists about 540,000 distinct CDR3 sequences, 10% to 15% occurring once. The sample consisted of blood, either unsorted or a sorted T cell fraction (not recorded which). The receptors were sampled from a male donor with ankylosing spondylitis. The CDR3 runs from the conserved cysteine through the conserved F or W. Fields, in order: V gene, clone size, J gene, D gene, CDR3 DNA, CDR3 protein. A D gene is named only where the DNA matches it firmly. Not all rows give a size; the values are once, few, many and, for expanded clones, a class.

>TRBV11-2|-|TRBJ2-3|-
TGTGCCTCCCTAAGGGGGAGGGATGCAGATACGCAGTATTTT
CASLRGRDADTQYF
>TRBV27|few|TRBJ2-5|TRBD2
TGTGCCAGCAGTTTCCTGGGACTAGCGGAGACCCAGTACTTC
CASSFLGLAETQYF
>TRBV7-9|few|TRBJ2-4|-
TGTGCCAGCAGCTCCTTGGGAAACATTCAGTACTTC
CASSSLGNIQYF
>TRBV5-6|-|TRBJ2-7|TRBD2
TGTGCCAGCAGCTTGGAGGGAGCGGGGGTCTACGAGCAGTACTTC
CASSLEGAGVYEQYF
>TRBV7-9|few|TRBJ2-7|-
TGTGCCAGCAGCTTTGGAGGTGGGCCGGTGGAGCAGTACTTC
CASSFGGGPVEQYF
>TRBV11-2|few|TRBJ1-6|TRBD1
TGTGCCAGCAGCTTAGATCTTGGACAGGGGCCCTCACCCCTCCACTTT
CASSLDLGQGPSPLHF
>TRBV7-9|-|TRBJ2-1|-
TGTGCCAGCAGCTTAGCGGCAGCCAACAATGAGCAGTTCTTC
CASSLAAANNEQFF
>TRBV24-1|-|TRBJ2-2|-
TGTGCCACCAGTGATCCAACAGGCATTACCGGGGAGCTGTTTTTT
CATSDPTGITGELFF
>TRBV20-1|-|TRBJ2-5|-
TGCAGTGGCACGCAGGGGCCTTTGGAGACCCAGTACTTC
CSGTQGPLETQYF
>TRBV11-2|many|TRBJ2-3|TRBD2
TGTGCCAGCAGCTTATTCCGCCCGACTAGCGGGAAAGATACGCAGTATTTT
CASSLFRPTSGKDTQYF
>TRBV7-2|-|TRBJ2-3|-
TGTGCCAGCAGCACCGACTCCGGGGATACGCAGTATTTT
CASSTDSGDTQYF
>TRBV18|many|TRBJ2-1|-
TGTGCCAGCTCCACCGCCGGGATTTTTCGGGATGAGCAGTTCTTC
CASSTAGIFRDEQFF
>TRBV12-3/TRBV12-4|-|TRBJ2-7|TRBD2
TGTGCCAGCAGTTTACCTAGCGGGGCCTACGAGCAGTACTTC
CASSLPSGAYEQYF
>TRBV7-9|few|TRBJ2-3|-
TGTGCCAGCAGCTTAATCGGAATTGCAGATACGCAGTATTTT
CASSLIGIADTQYF
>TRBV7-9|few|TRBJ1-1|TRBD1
TGTGCCAGCAGCCAGGACAGGGGGCTCACTGAAGCTTTCTTT
CASSQDRGLTEAFF
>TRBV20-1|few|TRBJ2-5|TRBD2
TGCAGTGCTAGTCAGGGAGGGGCGGGGGCCCAGTACTTC
CSASQGGAGAQYF
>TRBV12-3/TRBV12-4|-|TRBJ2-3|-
TGTGCCAGCAGCCGATCTAGCCTAGGCACAGATACGCAGTATTTT
CASSRSSLGTDTQYF
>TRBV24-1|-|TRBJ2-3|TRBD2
TGTGCCACCAGTGATTTAGGGACTAGCGGGAGGTCAGATACGCAGTATTTT
CATSDLGTSGRSDTQYF
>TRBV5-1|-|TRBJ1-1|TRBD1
TGCGCCAGCAGCGGACTACAGGGGGGAGGCACTGAAGCTTTCTTT
CASSGLQGGGTEAFF
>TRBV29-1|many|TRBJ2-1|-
TGCAGCGTTGCCTCCGGTGGGGATGAGCAGTTCTTC
CSVASGGDEQFF
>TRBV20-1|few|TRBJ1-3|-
TGCAGTGCTCCGATCGGACAGTCTGGAAACACCATATATTTT
CSAPIGQSGNTIYF
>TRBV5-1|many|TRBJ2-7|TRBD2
TGCGCCAGCAGCTCATGGACTAGCGGGACGTCCTACGAGCAGTACTTC
CASSSWTSGTSYEQYF
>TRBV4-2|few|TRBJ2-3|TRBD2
TGTGCCAGCAGCCAAGTCGCGGGAGGTGGCACAGATACGCAGTATTTT
CASSQVAGGGTDTQYF
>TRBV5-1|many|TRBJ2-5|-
TGCGCCAGCAGCCCGGACAGATTTCAAGAGACCCAGTACTTC
CASSPDRFQETQYF
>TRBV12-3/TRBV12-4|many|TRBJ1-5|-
TGTGCCAGCAGTTCAGGGGATGGCAATCAGCCCCAGCATTTT
CASSSGDGNQPQHF
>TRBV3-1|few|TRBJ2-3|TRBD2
TGTGCCAGCAGCCCGGGACTAGCGGGAGAAAAGAACACAGATACGCAGTATTTT
CASSPGLAGEKNTDTQYF
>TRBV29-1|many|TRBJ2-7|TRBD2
TGCAGCGTTGGAGGCTTGGCGGGAGTCTTGTACGAGCAGTACTTC
CSVGGLAGVLYEQYF
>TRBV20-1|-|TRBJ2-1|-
TGCAGTGCTCGGGACTCACAGGAGGCGACAAATGAGCAGTTCTTC
CSARDSQEATNEQFF
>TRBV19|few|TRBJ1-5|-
TGTGCCAGTAGTACCCGACAGGACAATCAGCCCCAGCATTTT
CASSTRQDNQPQHF
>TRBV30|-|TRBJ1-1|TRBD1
TGTGCCTGCAACAGGGGGTCCCTCCCTGGTGAAGCTTTCTTT
CACNRGSLPGEAFF
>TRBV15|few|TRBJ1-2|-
TGTGCCACCAGATCGACAGATAGGCTTTATGGCTACACCTTC
CATRSTDRLYGYTF
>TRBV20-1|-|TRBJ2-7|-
TGCAGTGCAGAACCTTTTCGGACAGTCAGAGTGGACGAGCAGTACTTC
CSAEPFRTVRVDEQYF
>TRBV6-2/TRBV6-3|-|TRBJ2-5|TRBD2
TGTGCCAGCAGTTACTTACCGGGACTAGGGCTCCAAGAGACCCAGTACTTC
CASSYLPGLGLQETQYF
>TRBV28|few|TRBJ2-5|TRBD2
TGTGCCAGCAGTTCACGGACTAGCGGGGGCGGGGAGACCCAGTACTTC
CASSSRTSGGGETQYF
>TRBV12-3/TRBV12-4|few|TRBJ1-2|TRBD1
TGTGCCAGCAGTTTAGCGAGGCACAGGGGGCTGCCCTTC
CASSLARHRGLPF
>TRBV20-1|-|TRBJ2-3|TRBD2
TGCAGTGCTATTAGCGGGCTGGCAGATATGCAGTATTTT
CSAISGLADMQYF
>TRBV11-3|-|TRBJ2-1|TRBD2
TGTGCCAGCAGCTCGTCGGGGACTAGCACCGTCGATGAGCAGTTCTTC
CASSSSGTSTVDEQFF
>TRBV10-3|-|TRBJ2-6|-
TGTGCCATCGAGGCCGGAAACTCTGGGGCCAACGTCCTGACTTTC
CAIEAGNSGANVLTF
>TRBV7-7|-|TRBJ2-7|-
TGTGCCAGCAGCTTAGCGGCCGGGCAGGGGTACGAGCAGTACTTC
CASSLAAGQGYEQYF
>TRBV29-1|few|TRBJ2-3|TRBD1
TGCAGCGGAGGACAGGGGGCAGATACGCAGTATTTT
CSGGQGADTQYF
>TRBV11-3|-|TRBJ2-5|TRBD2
TGTGCCAGCAGCTTAGACCAGCGGGAGGGCCGAGAGACCCAGTACTTC
CASSLDQREGRETQYF
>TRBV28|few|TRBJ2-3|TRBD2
TGTGCCAGCAGTTTATGGGCGGGAGGGAGGACAGATACGCAGTATTTT
CASSLWAGGRTDTQYF
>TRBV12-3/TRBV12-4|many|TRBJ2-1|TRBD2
TGTGCCAGCAGTTTGGGGACTAGTGGCCCTAATGAGCAGTTCTTC
CASSLGTSGPNEQFF
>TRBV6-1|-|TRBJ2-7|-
TGTGCCAGCAACCCGACAGGTCTATCCTACGAGCAGTACTTC
CASNPTGLSYEQYF
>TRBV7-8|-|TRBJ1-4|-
TGTGCCAGCAGCTCGGGGGGGGCTAATGAAAAACTGTTTTTT
CASSSGGANEKLFF